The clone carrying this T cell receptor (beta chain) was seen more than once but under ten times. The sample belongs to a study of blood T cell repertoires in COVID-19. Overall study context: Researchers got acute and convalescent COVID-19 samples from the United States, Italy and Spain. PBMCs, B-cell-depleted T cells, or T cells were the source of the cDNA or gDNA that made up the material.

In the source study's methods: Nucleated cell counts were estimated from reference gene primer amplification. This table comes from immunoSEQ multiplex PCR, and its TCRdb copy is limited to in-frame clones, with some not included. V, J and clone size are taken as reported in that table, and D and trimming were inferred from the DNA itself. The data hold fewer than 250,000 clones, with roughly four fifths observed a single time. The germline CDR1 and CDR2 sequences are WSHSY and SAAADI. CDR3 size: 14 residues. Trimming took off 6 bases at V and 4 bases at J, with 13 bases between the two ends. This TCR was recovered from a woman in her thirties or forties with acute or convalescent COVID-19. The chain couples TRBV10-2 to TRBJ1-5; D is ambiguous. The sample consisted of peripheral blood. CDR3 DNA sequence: TGCGCCAGCAGGTTGTCAGGAGGGAATCAGCCCCAGCATTTT. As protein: CASRLSGGNQPQHF.